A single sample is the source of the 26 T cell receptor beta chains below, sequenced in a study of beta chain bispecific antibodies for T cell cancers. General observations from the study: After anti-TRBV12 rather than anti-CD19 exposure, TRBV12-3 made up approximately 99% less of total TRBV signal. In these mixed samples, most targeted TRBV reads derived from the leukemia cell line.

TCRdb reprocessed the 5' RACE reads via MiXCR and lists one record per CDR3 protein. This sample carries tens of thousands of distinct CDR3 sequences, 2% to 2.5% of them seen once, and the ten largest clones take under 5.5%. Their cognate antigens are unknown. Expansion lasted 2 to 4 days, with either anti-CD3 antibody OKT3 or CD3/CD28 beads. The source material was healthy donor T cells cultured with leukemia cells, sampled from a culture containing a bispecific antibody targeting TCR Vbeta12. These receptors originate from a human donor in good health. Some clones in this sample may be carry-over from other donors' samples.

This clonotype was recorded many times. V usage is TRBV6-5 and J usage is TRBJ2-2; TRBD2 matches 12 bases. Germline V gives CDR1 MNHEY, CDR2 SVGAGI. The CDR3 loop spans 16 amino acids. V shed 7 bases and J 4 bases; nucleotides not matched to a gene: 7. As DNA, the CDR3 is TGTGCCAGCACCAAACTAGCGGGGGGCCCCACCGGGGAGCTGTTTTTT. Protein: CASTKLAGGPTGELFF.

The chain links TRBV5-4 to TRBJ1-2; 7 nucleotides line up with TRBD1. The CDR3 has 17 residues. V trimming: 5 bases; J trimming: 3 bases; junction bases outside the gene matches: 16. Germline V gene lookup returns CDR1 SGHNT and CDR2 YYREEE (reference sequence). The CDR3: CASSSRQGPGLDYGYTF. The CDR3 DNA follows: TGTGCCAGCAGTTCACGACAGGGACCCGGGCTTGACTATGGCTACACCTTC.

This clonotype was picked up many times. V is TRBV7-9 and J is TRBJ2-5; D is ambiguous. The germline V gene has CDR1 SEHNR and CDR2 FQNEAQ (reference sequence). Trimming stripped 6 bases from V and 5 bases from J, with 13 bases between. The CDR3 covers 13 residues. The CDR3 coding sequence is TGTGCCAGCAGTTCGACTCTCGAGGAGACCCAGTACTTC. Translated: CASSSTLEETQYF.

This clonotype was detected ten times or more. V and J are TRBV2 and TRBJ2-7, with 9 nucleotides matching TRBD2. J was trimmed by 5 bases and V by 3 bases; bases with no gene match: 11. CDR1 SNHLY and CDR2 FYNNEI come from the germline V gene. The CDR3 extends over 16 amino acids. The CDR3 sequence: CASSDFGGGASDEQYF. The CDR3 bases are TGTGCCAGCAGTGATTTTGGCGGGGGGGCCTCGGACGAGCAGTACTTC.

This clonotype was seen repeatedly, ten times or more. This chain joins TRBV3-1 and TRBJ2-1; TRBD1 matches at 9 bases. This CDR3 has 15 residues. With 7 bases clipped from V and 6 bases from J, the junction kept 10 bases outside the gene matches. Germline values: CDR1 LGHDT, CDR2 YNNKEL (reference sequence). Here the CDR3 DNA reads TGTGCCAGCAATGAGCCGGGACAGGGTATCAATGAGCAGTTCTTC. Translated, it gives CASNEPGQGINEQFF.

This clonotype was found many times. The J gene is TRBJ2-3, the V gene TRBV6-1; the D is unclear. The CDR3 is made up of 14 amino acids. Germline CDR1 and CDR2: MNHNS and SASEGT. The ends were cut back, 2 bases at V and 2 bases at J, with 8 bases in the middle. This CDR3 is CASSESALTDTQYF. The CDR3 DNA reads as TGTGCCAGCAGTGAATCAGCGCTCACAGATACGCAGTATTTT.

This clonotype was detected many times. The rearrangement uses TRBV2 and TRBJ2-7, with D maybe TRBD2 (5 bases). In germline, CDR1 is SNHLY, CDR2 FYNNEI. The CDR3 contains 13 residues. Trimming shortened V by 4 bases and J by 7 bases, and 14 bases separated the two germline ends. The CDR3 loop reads CASSGNGVREQYF. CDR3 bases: TGTGCCAGCAGTGGAAACGGGGTGAGAGAGCAGTACTTC.

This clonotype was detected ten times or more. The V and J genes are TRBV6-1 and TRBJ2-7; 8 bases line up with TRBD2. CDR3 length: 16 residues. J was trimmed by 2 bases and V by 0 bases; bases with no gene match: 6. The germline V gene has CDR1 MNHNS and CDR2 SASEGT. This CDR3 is CASSEAPAGGTYEQYF. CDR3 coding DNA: TGTGCCAGCAGTGAAGCGCCGGCGGGGGGTACCTACGAGCAGTACTTC.

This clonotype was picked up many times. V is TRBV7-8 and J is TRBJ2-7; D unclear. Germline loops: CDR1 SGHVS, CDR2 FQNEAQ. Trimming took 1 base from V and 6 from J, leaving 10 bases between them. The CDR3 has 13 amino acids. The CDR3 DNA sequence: TGTGCCAGCAGCTTAGGAACACCCCCCGAGCAGTACTTC. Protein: CASSLGTPPEQYF.

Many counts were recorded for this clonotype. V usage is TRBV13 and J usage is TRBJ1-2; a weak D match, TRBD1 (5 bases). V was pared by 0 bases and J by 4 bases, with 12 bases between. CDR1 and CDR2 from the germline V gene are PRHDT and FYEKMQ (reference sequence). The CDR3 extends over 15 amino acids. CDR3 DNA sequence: TGTGCCAGCAGCTTAGGCCGGGGGAACCTCTATGGCTACACCTTC. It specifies CASSLGRGNLYGYTF.

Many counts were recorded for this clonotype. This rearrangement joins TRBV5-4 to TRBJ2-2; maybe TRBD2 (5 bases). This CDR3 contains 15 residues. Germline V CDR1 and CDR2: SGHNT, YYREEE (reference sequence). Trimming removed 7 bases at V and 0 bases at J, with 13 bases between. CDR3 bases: TGTGCCAGCGGATCAGCGGAAGCGAACACCGGGGAGCTGTTTTTT. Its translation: CASGSAEANTGELFF.

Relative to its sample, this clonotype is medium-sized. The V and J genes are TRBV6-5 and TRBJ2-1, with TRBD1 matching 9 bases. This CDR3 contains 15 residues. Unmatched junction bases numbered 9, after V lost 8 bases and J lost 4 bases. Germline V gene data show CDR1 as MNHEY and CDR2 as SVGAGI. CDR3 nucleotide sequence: TGTGCCAGCCGAAAACAGGGGGCGTTGTACAATGAGCAGTTCTTC. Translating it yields CASRKQGALYNEQFF.

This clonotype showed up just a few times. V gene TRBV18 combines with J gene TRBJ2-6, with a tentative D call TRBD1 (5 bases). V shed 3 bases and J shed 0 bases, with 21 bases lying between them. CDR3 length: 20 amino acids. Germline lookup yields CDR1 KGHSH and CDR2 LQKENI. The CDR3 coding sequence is TGTGCCAGCTCACCCCGAGAAGTTGGACAATCTAACTCTGGGGCCAACGTCCTGACTTTC. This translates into CASSPREVGQSNSGANVLTF.

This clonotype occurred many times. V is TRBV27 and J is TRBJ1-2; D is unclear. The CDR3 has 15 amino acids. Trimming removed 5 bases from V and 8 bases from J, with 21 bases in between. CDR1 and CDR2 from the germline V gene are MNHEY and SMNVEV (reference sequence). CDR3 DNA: TGTGCCAGCAGTCCCAAGTTGGGGAGATCGGGCGGCTACACCTTC. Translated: CASSPKLGRSGGYTF.

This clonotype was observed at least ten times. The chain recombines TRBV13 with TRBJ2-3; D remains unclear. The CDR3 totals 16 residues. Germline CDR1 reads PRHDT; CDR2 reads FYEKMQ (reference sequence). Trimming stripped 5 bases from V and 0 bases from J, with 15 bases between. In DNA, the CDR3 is TGTGCCAGCAGCCCGGGTAGACCCTACAGCACAGATACGCAGTATTTT. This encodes CASSPGRPYSTDTQYF. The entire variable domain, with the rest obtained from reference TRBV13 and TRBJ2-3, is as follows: AAGVIQSPRHLIKEKRETATLKCYPIPRHDTVYWYQQGPGQDPQFLISFYEKMQSDKGSIPDRFSAQQFSDYHSELNMSSLELGDSALYFCASSPGRPYSTDTQYFGPGTRLTVL.

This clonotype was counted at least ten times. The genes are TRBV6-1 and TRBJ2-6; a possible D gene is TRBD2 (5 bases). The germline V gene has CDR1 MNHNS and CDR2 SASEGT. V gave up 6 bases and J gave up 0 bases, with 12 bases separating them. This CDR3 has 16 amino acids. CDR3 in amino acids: CASRTDGISGANVLTF. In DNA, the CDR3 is TGTGCCAGCAGGACTGACGGGATCTCTGGGGCCAACGTCCTGACTTTC.

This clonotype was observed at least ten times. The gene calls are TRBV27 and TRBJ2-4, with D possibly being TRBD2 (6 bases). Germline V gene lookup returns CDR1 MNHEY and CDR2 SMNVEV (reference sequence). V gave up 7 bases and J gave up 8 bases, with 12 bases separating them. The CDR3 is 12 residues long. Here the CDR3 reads CASIGGGDIQYF. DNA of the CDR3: TGTGCCAGCATCGGGGGTGGTGACATTCAGTACTTC.

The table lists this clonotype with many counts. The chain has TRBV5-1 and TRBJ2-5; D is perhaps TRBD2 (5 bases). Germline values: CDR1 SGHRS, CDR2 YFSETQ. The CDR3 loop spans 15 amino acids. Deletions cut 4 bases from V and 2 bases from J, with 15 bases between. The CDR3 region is CASSPGRTVQETQYF. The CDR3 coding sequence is TGCGCCAGCAGCCCGGGTAGGACTGTACAAGAGACCCAGTACTTC.

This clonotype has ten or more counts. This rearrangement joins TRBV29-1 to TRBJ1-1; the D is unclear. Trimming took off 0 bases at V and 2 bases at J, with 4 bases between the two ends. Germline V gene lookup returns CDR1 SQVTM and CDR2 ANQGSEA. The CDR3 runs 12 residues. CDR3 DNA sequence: TGCAGCGTTGAAGACAGTAACACTGAAGCTTTCTTT. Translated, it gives CSVEDSNTEAFF.

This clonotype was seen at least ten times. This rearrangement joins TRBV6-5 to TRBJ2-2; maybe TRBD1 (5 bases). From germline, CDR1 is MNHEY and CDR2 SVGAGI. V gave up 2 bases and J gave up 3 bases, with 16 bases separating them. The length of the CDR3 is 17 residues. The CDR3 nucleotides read TGTGCCAGCAGTTACGTCAGGGCCAGCGCTGACACCGGGGAGCTGTTTTTT. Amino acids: CASSYVRASADTGELFF.

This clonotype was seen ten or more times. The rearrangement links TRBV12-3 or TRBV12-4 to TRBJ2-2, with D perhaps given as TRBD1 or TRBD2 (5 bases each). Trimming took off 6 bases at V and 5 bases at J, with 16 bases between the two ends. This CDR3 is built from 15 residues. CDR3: CASRPGTKSTGELFF. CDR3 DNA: TGTGCCAGCAGACCTGGGACCAAGAGTACCGGGGAGCTGTTTTTT.

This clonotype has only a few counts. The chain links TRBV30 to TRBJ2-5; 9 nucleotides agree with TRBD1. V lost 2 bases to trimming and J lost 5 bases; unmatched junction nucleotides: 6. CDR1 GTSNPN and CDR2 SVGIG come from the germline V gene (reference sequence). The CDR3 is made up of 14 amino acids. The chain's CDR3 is CAWSTGTGHETQYF. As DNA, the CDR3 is TGTGCCTGGAGTACAGGGACAGGGCACGAGACCCAGTACTTC. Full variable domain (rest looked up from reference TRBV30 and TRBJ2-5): SQTIHQWPATLVQPVGSPLSLECTVEGTSNPNLYWYRQAAGRGLQLLFYSVGIGQISSEVPQNLSASRPQDRQFILSSKKLLLSDSGFYLCAWSTGTGHETQYFGPGTRLLVL.

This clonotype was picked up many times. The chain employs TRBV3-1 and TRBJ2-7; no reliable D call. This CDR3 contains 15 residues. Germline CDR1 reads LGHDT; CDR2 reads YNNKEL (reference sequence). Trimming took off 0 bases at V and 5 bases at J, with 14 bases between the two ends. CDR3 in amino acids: CASSQDMGIYDEQYF. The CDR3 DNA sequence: TGTGCCAGCAGCCAAGATATGGGGATCTACGACGAGCAGTACTTC.

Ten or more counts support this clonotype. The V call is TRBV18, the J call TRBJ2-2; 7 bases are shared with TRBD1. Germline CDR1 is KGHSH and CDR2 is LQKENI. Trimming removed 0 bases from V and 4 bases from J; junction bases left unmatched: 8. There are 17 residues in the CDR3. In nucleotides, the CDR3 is TGTGCCAGCTCACCACCCAAACGACAGGGATTCACCGGGGAGCTGTTTTTT. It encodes CASSPPKRQGFTGELFF.

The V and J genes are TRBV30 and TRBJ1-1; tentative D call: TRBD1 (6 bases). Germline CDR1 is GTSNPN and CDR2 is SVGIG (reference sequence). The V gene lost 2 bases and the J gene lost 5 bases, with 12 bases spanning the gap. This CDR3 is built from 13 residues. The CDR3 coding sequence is TGTGCCTGGAGTTTAGGGCAGGGGACTGAAGCTTTCTTT. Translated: CAWSLGQGTEAFF.

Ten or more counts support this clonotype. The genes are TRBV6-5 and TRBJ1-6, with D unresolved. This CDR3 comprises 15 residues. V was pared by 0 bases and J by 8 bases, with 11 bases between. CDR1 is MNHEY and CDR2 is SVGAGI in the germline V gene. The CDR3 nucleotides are TGTGCCAGCAGTTACTCGGAGACGGGGTATTCACCCCTCCACTTT. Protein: CASSYSETGYSPLHF.